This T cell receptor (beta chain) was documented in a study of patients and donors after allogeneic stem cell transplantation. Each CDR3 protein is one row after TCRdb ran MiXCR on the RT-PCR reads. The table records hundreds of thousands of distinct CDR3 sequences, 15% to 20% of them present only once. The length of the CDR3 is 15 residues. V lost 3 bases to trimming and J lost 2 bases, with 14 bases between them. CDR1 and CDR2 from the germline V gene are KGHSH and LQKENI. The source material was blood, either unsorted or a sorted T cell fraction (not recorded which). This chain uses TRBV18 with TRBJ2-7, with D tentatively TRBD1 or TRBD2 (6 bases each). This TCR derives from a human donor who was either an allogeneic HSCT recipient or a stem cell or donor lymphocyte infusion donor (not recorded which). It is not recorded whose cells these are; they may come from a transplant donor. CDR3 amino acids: CASSPKGGPAYEQYF. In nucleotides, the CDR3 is TGTGCCAGCTCACCCAAGGGGGGTCCAGCCTACGAGCAGTACTTC.